This T cell receptor (beta chain) appears in the sequencing data of a study of cytomegalovirus exposure and HLA in healthy donors. Primers for the PCR totalled 60 Vbeta and 13 Jbeta. Only in-frame clones appear in the TCRdb table, and some are missing; sequencing was by immunoSEQ multiplex PCR. This table has 200,000 or so clones, 65% to 85% appearing once. This CDR3 is 11 amino acids long. Looked up from germline, CDR1 is SNHLY and CDR2 is FYNNEI. J gave up 9 bases and V 7 bases, and 4 bases lay outside the gene matches. For this clone: What it binds is unknown.

General observations from the study: Among the sequence variants, a highly shared cluster was likely an artifact of sequencing.

The sequence derives from a man aged 45-60 years in good health and CMV-seronegative. This chain uses TRBV2 with TRBJ2-5; 8 nucleotides match TRBD2. The sample comprised PBMCs. The CDR3 DNA reads TGTGCCAGCACCCCCGGGGGGGCCCAGTACTTC. Translated: CASTPGGAQYF.